These 15 T cell receptor beta chains originate from one sample sequenced in a study of CD8 T cells in ankylosing spondylitis. MiXCR was run by TCRdb on the 5' RACE reads, yielding one entry per CDR3 protein. Of about 130,000 distinct CDR3 sequences in the sample, around 8.5% were seen once. The sequenced sample was blood, either unsorted or a sorted T cell fraction (not recorded which). The receptors come from a male donor with ankylosing spondylitis or in good health (not recorded which).

This clonotype has ten or more counts. The genes are TRBV7-2 and TRBJ2-7; D is possibly TRBD2 (6 bases). In germline, CDR1 is SGHTA, CDR2 FQGNSA. The V gene lost 4 bases and the J gene lost 5 bases, with 24 bases spanning the gap. This CDR3 region has 17 residues. DNA of the CDR3: TGTGCCAGCAGCTCCCGCCCCCGACTAGAATTTCTGAACGAGCAGTACTTC. It codes for CASSSRPRLEFLNEQYF.

This clonotype was seen more than once but under ten times. The chain links TRBV3-1 to TRBJ2-1, with D uncertain. Trimming took 4 bases from V and 10 from J, leaving 11 bases between them. This CDR3 has 12 amino acids. Germline V gene sequence: CDR1 LGHDT, CDR2 YNNKEL (reference sequence). CDR3 sequence (DNA): TGTGCCAGCAGCCCGTCGATCACCGAGCAGTTCTTC. Translating it yields CASSPSITEQFF.

The chain combines TRBV20-1 with TRBJ2-3, with no clear D. Germline V CDR1 and CDR2: DFQATT, SNEGSKA (reference sequence). The CDR3 contains 13 residues. The V gene lost 5 bases and the J gene lost 1 base, with 10 bases spanning the gap. For the CDR3, the DNA is TGCAGTGCTGGTCTTCCTGGCACAGATACGCAGTATTTT. This sequence encodes CSAGLPGTDTQYF.

This clonotype was seen repeatedly, ten times or more. The genes are TRBV20-1 and TRBJ1-5; 9 nucleotides agree with TRBD1. The CDR3 length is 18 residues. Germline V gene lookup returns CDR1 DFQATT and CDR2 SNEGSKA (reference sequence). Losses at the gene ends were 0 bases for V and 1 base for J; bases not matched to a gene: 10. The CDR3 coding sequence is TGCAGTGCTAGAGACCCGGGACAGGGACCAAGGAGCAATCAGCCCCAGCATTTT. It codes for CSARDPGQGPRSNQPQHF.

This clonotype was detected only a few times. This CDR3 is CASRAKTRYGYTF. The CDR3 coding sequence is TGTGCCAGCAGGGCCAAGACCCGCTATGGCTACACCTTC. V gene TRBV12-3 or TRBV12-4 combines with J gene TRBJ1-2; no reliable D call. Trimming left V 6 bases short and J 4 bases short, with 12 bases between. This CDR3 spans 13 amino acids.

Ten or more counts support this clonotype. The chain links TRBV20-1 to TRBJ2-1; maybe TRBD1 (6 bases). The CDR3 is made up of 15 amino acids. V dropped 2 bases and J dropped 5 bases, with 16 bases sitting between them. Germline V lookup: CDR1 DFQATT, CDR2 SNEGSKA (reference sequence). CDR3 nucleotides: TGCAGTGCTAGAAGGATTGGACAGCCTAACAATGAGCAGTTCTTC. Protein sequence: CSARRIGQPNNEQFF.

The chain recombines TRBV12-3 or TRBV12-4 with TRBJ2-7; TRBD1 agrees at 10 bases. The CDR3 runs 14 residues. V gave up 6 bases and J gave up 5 bases; unmatched junction bases: 7. CDR3 protein: CASRKGQGKDEQYF. Written as DNA, the CDR3 is TGTGCCAGCAGAAAGGGACAGGGGAAAGACGAGCAGTACTTC.

The chain recombines TRBV12-3 or TRBV12-4 with TRBJ2-2; 7 bases align to TRBD2. The CDR3 has 15 residues. J gave up 2 bases and V 4 bases, and 4 bases lay outside the gene matches. For the CDR3, the DNA is TGTGCCAGCAGTTCGCGGACTAGAAACACCGGGGAGCTGTTTTTT. Translation gives CASSSRTRNTGELFF.

The chain joins TRBV27 to TRBJ2-2; D is unclear. Germline CDR1 is MNHEY and CDR2 is SMNVEV (reference sequence). V lost 3 bases to trimming and J lost 5 bases, with 4 bases between them. This CDR3 region has 12 residues. CDR3 sequence: CASSFSTGELFF. The DNA of the CDR3 is TGTGCCAGCAGTTTTAGTACCGGGGAGCTGTTTTTT.

In regard to this clonotype: One end of the junction fails to match germline, which may point to a read error. The V gene is TRBV12-3 or TRBV12-4, the J gene TRBJ1-1; D is possibly TRBD1 (6 bases). The CDR3 is made up of 16 amino acids. The DNA of the CDR3 is TGTGCCAGCAGTACCCGAAGGGGGGCAGGGAACACTGACGCTTTCTTT. Its protein product is CASSTRRGAGNTDAFF.

This clonotype came up many times. CDR3 loop: CASTNRDEQFF. The CDR3 nucleotides are TGTGCCAGCACAAATAGGGATGAGCAGTTCTTC. V is TRBV18 and J is TRBJ2-1; no reliable D call. The CDR3 runs 11 residues. The germline CDR1 and CDR2 sequences are KGHSH and LQKENI. V lost 8 bases to trimming and J lost 8 bases, with 10 bases between them.

This clonotype has more than one count but fewer than ten. The genes are TRBV7-2 and TRBJ2-2; TRBD2 aligns across 8 bases. J lost 4 bases, V lost 6 bases, and 10 bases had no gene match. The CDR3 runs to 16 residues. In germline, CDR1 is SGHTA, CDR2 FQGNSA. For the CDR3, the DNA is TGTGCCAGCAGTTCGCAGGGACTAGTTGGCACCGGGGAGCTGTTTTTT. Translating gives CASSSQGLVGTGELFF. The full variable domain, in which reference TRBV7-2 and TRBJ2-2 provide the parts outside the CDR3, is GAGVSQSPSNKVTEKGKDVELRCDPISGHTALYWYRQSLGQGLEFLIYFQGNSAPDKSGLPSDRFSAERTGGSVSTLTIQRTQQEDSAVYLCASSSQGLVGTGELFFGEGSRLTVL.

This clonotype has at least ten counts. V and J are TRBV12-3 or TRBV12-4 and TRBJ2-2, with D possibly matching TRBD1 (5 bases). Between the trimmed V and J ends, which lost 3 bases and 4 bases, there was a span of 9 bases. The CDR3 extends over 14 amino acids. CDR3 DNA sequence: TGTGCCAGCAGTTTTTTAGGGGTCACCGGGGAGCTGTTTTTT. Translated: CASSFLGVTGELFF.

The V gene is TRBV5-5, the J gene TRBJ1-6, with D tentatively TRBD1 (5 bases). V was trimmed by 4 bases and J by 10 bases, leaving 18 bases between them. The CDR3 loop spans 15 amino acids. The germline CDR1 and CDR2 sequences are SGHKS and YYEKEE (reference sequence). CDR3 coding DNA: TGTGCCAGCAGCCAAGGACCAGGGATACGATCACCCCTCCACTTT. Translated, it gives CASSQGPGIRSPLHF.

Ten or more counts support this clonotype. V usage is TRBV4-2 and J usage is TRBJ2-5; possibly TRBD1 or TRBD2 for D (5 bases each). The CDR3 runs to 15 residues. Between the trimmed V and J ends, which lost 0 bases and 1 base, there was a span of 9 bases. Germline lookup yields CDR1 LGHNA and CDR2 YNFKEQ. CDR3 bases: TGTGCCAGCAGCCAAGATGGGGGAACCCAAGAGACCCAGTACTTC. Its translation is CASSQDGGTQETQYF.